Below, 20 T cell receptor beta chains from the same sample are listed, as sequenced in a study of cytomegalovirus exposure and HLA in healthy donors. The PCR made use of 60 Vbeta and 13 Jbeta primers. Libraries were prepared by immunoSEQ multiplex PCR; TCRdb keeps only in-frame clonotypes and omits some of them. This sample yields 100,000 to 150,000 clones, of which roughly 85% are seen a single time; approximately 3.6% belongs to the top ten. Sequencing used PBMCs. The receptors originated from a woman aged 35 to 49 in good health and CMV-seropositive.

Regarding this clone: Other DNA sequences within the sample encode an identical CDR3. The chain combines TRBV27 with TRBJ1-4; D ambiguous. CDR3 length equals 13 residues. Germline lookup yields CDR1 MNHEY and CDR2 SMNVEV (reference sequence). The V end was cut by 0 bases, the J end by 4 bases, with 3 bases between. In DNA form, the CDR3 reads TGTGCCAGCAGTTTATCTTATAATGAAAAACTGTTTTTT. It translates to CASSLSYNEKLFF.

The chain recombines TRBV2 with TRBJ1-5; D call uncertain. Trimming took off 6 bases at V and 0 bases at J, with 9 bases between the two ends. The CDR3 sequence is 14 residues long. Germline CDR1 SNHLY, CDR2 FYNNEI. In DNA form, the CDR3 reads TGTGCCAGCAGGTCGTCGTATAGCAATCAGCCCCAGCATTTT. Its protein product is CASRSSYSNQPQHF.

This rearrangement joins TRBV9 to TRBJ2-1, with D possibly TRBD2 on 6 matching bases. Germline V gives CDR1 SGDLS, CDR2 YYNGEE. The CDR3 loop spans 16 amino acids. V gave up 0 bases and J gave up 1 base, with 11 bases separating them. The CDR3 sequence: CASSVGDSGSYNEQFF. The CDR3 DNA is TGTGCCAGCAGCGTAGGGGATAGCGGATCCTACAATGAGCAGTTCTTC. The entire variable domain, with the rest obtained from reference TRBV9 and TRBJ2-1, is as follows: DSGVTQTPKHLITATGQRVTLRCSPRSGDLSVYWYQQSLDQGLQFLIQYYNGEERAKGNILERFSAQQFPDLHSELNLSSLELGDSALYFCASSVGDSGSYNEQFFGPGTRLTVL.

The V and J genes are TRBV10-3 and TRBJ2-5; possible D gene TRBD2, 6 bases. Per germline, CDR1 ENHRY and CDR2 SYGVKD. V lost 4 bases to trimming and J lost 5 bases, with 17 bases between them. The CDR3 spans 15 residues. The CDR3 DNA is TGTGCCATCAGTGTAGCGGACTCCGTGGGGGAGACCCAGTACTTC. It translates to CAISVADSVGETQYF.

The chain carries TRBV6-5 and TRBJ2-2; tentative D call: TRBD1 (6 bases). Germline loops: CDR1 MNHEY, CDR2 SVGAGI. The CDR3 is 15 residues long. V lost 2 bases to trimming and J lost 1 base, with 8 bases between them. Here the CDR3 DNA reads TGTGCCAGCAGTTACCAGGGACAGAACACCGGGGAGCTGTTTTTT. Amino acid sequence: CASSYQGQNTGELFF.

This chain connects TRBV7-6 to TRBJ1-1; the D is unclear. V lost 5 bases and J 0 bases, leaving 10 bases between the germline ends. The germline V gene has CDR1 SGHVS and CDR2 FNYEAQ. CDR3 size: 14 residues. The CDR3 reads CASSVGIMNTEAFF. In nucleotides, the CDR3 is TGTGCCAGCAGCGTCGGTATCATGAACACTGAAGCTTTCTTT.

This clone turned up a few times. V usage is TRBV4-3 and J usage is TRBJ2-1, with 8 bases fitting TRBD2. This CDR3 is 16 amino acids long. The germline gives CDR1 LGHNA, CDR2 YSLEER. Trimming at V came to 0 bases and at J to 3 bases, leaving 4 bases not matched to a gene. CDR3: CASSQDTGGGYNEQFF. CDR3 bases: TGCGCCAGCAGCCAAGACACCGGGGGGGGCTACAATGAGCAGTTCTTC.

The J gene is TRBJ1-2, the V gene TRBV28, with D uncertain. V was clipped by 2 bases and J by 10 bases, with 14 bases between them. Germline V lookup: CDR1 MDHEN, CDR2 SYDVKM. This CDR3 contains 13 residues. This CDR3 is CASSLGRRTTYTF. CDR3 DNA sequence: TGTGCCAGCAGTTTAGGCAGACGGACTACCTACACCTTC.

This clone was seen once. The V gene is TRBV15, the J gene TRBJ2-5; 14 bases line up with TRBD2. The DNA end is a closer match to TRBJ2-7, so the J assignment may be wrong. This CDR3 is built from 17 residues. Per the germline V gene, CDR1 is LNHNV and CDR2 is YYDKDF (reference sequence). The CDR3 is CATSTHRGLAGEYEQYF. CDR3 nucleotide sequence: TGTGCCACCAGCACGCACAGGGGACTAGCGGGAGAGTACGAGCAGTACTTC.

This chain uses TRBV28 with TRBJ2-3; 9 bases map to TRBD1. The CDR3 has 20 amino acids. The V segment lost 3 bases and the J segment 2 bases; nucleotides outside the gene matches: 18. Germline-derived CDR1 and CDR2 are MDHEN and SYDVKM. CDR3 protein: CASSLGQGIRLGPNTDTQYF. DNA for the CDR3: TGTGCCAGCAGTTTGGGACAGGGAATACGCCTGGGGCCTAACACAGATACGCAGTATTTT.

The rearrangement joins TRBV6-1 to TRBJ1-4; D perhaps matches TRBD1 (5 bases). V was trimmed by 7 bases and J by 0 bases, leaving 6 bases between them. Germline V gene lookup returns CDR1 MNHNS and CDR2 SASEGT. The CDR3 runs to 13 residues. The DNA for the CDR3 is TGTGCCAGCAAGACAGCAACTAATGAAAAACTGTTTTTT. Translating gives CASKTATNEKLFF.

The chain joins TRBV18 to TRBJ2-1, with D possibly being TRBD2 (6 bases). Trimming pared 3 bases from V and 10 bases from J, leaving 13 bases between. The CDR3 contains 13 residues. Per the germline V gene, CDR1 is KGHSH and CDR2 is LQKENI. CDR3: CASSPRRDSEQFF. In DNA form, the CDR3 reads TGTGCCAGCTCACCCAGACGGGACTCCGAGCAGTTCTTC.

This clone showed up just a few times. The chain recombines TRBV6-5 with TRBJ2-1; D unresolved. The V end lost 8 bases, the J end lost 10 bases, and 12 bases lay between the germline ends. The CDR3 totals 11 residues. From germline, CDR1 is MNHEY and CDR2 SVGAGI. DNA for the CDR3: TGTGCCAGCTGCGTCTCCCACGAGCAGTTCTTC. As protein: CASCVSHEQFF.

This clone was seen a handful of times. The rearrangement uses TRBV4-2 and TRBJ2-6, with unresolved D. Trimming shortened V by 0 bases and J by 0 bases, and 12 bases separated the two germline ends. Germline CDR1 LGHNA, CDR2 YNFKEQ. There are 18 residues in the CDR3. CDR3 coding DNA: TGTGCCAGCAGCCAAGACTTGCCAGGCAGCTCTGGGGCCAACGTCCTGACTTTC. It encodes CASSQDLPGSSGANVLTF.

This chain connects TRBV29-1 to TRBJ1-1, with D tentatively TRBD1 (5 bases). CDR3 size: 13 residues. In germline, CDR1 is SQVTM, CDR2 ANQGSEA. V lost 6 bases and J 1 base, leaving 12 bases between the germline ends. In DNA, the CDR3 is TGCAGCGTCCAAACGGGGGGGAACACTGAAGCTTTCTTT. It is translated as CSVQTGGNTEAFF. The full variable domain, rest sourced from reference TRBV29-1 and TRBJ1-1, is SAVISQKPSRDICQRGTSLTIQCQVDSQVTMMFWYRQQPGQSLTLIATANQGSEATYESGFVIDKFPISRPNLTFSTLTVSNMSPEDSSIYLCSVQTGGNTEAFFGQGTRLTVV.

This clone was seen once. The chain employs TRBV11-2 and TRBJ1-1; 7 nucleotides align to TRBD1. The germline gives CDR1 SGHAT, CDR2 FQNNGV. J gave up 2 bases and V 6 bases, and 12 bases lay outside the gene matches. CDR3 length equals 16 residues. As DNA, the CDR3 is TGTGCCAGCAGGCCACTACGACAGGGTTTAAACACTGAAGCTTTCTTT. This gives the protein CASRPLRQGLNTEAFF.

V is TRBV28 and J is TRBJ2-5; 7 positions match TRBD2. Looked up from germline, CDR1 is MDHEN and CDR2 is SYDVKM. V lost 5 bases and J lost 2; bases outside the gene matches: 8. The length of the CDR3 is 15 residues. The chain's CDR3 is CASSALLATQETQYF. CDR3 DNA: TGTGCCAGCAGTGCCTTACTAGCGACTCAAGAGACCCAGTACTTC.

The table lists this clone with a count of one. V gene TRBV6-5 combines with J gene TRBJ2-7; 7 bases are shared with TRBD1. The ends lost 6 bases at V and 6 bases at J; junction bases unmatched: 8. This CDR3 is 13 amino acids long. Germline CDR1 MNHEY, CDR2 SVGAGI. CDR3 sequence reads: CASRGTEAGEQYF. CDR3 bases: TGTGCCAGCAGAGGGACAGAGGCGGGCGAGCAGTACTTC.

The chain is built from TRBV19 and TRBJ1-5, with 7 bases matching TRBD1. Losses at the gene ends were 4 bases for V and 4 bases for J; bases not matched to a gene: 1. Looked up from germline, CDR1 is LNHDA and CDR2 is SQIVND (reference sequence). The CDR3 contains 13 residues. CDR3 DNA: TGTGCCAGTAGTAAGGACAGGAATCAGCCCCAGCATTTT. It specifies CASSKDRNQPQHF.

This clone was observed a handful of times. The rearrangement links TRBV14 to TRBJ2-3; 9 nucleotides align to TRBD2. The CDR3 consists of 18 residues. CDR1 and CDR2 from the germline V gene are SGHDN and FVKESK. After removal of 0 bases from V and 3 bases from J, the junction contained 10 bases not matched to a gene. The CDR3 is CASSQDLLAGLTTDTQYF. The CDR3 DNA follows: TGTGCCAGCAGCCAAGATTTGCTAGCGGGGTTGACAACAGATACGCAGTATTTT.